The 18 T cell receptor beta chains below were found in one sample sequenced in a study of blood T cell repertoires in COVID-19. Sequencing was performed with immunoSEQ multiplex PCR; in TCRdb, only in-frame clones are kept and a portion is missing. The sample consists of hundreds of thousands of clones, 83% of them appearing once. Sequenced input: PBMCs or T cells enriched from blood (not recorded which). Receptors were obtained from a woman in her forties or fifties who had been exposed to COVID-19.

The sample holds one count of this clone. The chain combines TRBV19 with TRBJ2-5, with 10 bases matching TRBD2. Trimming removed 2 bases from V and 1 base from J; junction bases left unmatched: 10. CDR3 length: 18 amino acids. Germline V gives CDR1 LNHDA, CDR2 SQIVND (reference sequence). This CDR3 reads CASSISQRGGPFQETQYF. DNA of the CDR3: TGTGCCAGTAGTATATCTCAGCGGGGGGGCCCCTTCCAAGAGACCCAGTACTTC. The full variable domain, with the rest looked up from reference TRBV19 and TRBJ2-5, is DGGITQSPKYLFRKEGQNVTLSCEQNLNHDAMYWYRQDPGQGLRLIYYSQIVNDFQKGDIAEGYSVSREKKESFPLTVTSAQKNPTAFYLCASSISQRGGPFQETQYFGPGTRLLVL.

This clone turned up a few times. The V gene is TRBV3-1 (or the pseudogene TRBV3-2), the J gene TRBJ2-1; 11 bases align to TRBD2. The germline CDR1 and CDR2 sequences are LGHDT and YNNKEL (reference sequence). With 0 bases clipped from V and 6 bases from J, the junction kept 10 bases outside the gene matches. CDR3 length: 18 amino acids. The CDR3: CASSQEGLAGGLTNEQFF. DNA for the CDR3: TGTGCCAGCAGCCAAGAAGGGCTAGCGGGGGGCCTCACCAATGAGCAGTTCTTC.

The chain is built from TRBV19 and TRBJ2-7; TRBD1 agrees at 11 bases. The CDR3 contains 15 residues. J was trimmed by 2 bases and V by 3 bases; bases with no gene match: 3. Germline lookup yields CDR1 LNHDA and CDR2 SQIVND (reference sequence). The CDR3 loop is CASSIGTGGPYEQYF. CDR3 nucleotides: TGTGCCAGTAGTATTGGGACAGGGGGTCCCTACGAGCAGTACTTC.

This clone was seen only once. The CDR3 loop is CAWSYGQTRNTEAFF. The DNA of the CDR3 is TGTGCCTGGAGCTACGGACAGACCAGAAACACTGAAGCTTTCTTT. The chain couples TRBV30 to TRBJ1-1; possibly TRBD1 for D (6 bases). CDR1 and CDR2 (germline): GTSNPN, SVGIG (reference sequence). Trimming left V 3 bases short and J 2 bases short, with 16 bases between. The CDR3 runs to 15 residues.

The chain couples TRBV4-1 to TRBJ1-1, with D possibly TRBD1 on 5 matching bases. Germline-derived CDR1 and CDR2 are MGHRA and YSYEKL. Trimming removed 1 base at V and 6 bases at J, with 15 bases between. The CDR3 has 15 amino acids. The CDR3 DNA sequence: TGCGCCAGCAGCCAAGCAGACCGCCAGGGTCCTGAAGCTTTCTTT. Amino acid sequence: CASSQADRQGPEAFF.

The chain is built from TRBV6-6 and TRBJ1-2; the match to TRBD1 covers 7 bases. Trimming at V came to 4 bases and at J to 2 bases, leaving 7 bases not matched to a gene. The CDR3 covers 15 residues. Germline loops: CDR1 MNHNY, CDR2 SVGAGI (reference sequence). DNA for the CDR3: TGTGCCAGCAGTTCCCGAGAAGGGGGCAACTATGGCTACACCTTC. Its translation: CASSSREGGNYGYTF.

This clone was detected once. The gene calls are TRBV7-2 and TRBJ2-3; TRBD1 aligns across 10 bases. The germline gives CDR1 SGHTA, CDR2 FQGNSA. CDR3 length equals 16 residues. V trimming: 5 bases; J trimming: 0 bases; junction bases outside the gene matches: 5. CDR3 region: CASSPGTGVSTDTQYF. Written as DNA, the CDR3 is TGTGCCAGCAGCCCCGGGACAGGGGTTAGCACAGATACGCAGTATTTT.

CDR3 nucleotide sequence: TGTGCCAGCAGTGGAGCTACTAGCGGGGGGCGAACCCAGTACTTC. Its protein product is CASSGATSGGRTQYF. The chain joins TRBV2 to TRBJ2-5; the match to TRBD2 covers 12 bases. CDR3 size: 15 residues. Trimming cost V 4 bases and J 8 bases; bases outside gene matches: 8. Germline V lookup: CDR1 SNHLY, CDR2 FYNNEI.

This chain links TRBV7-2 with TRBJ1-1, with D possibly matching TRBD1 (6 bases). V lost 5 bases, J lost 10 bases, and 17 bases lay in between. The V gene's germline CDR1 is SGHTA and CDR2 FQGNSA. The CDR3 contains 13 residues. DNA for the CDR3: TGTGCCAGCAGCGCCGAGGGGGGGCGAGGAGCTTTCTTT. Amino acid sequence: CASSAEGGRGAFF. The variable domain in full, completed from reference TRBV7-2 and TRBJ1-1, reads GAGVSQSPSNKVTEKGKDVELRCDPISGHTALYWYRQSLGQGLEFLIYFQGNSAPDKSGLPSDRFSAERTGGSVSTLTIQRTQQEDSAVYLCASSAEGGRGAFFGQGTRLTVV.

The V gene is TRBV7-8, the J gene TRBJ1-6; possibly TRBD1 for D (5 bases). CDR1 is SGHVS and CDR2 is FQNEAQ in the germline V gene. V lost 4 bases to trimming and J lost 9 bases, with 19 bases between them. The CDR3 consists of 16 residues. The CDR3 coding sequence is TGTGCCAGCAGCTCAGGAGGGGTGGGCCGGGGTTCACCCCTCCACTTT. As protein: CASSSGGVGRGSPLHF.

V usage is TRBV27 and J usage is TRBJ1-1; tentative D call: TRBD1 (5 bases). Germline loops: CDR1 MNHEY, CDR2 SMNVEV (reference sequence). The CDR3 has 14 residues. V was shortened by 3 bases and J by 10 bases, with 18 bases between the two germline ends. CDR3 sequence: CASSLGRAGFRAFF. CDR3 nucleotide sequence: TGTGCCAGCAGTTTGGGCAGGGCTGGGTTCAGAGCTTTCTTT.

This chain joins TRBV5-5 and TRBJ1-1, with a tentative D call TRBD1 (6 bases). Germline CDR1 SGHKS, CDR2 YYEKEE (reference sequence). V shed 0 bases and J shed 4 bases, with 16 bases lying between them. The CDR3 totals 16 residues. The CDR3 spells CASSLAQRGGATEAFF. Here the CDR3 DNA reads TGTGCCAGCAGCTTGGCCCAAAGGGGGGGCGCCACTGAAGCTTTCTTT.

The chain joins TRBV20-1 to TRBJ1-5; D unclear. The CDR3 has 12 amino acids. Germline V lookup: CDR1 DFQATT, CDR2 SNEGSKA (reference sequence). Trimming removed 3 bases from V and 6 bases from J, with 9 bases in between. The CDR3 loop reads CSASHSGQPQHF. The DNA for the CDR3 is TGCAGTGCTAGTCATTCGGGTCAGCCCCAGCATTTT.

The chain is built from TRBV2 and TRBJ1-5, with D uncertain. This CDR3 has 13 residues. Trimming took off 6 bases at V and 9 bases at J, with 15 bases between the two ends. Germline V CDR1 and CDR2: SNHLY, FYNNEI. CDR3 nucleotides: TGTGCCAGCAGCCCGGAGGCCAATGGGCCCCAGCATTTT. Its translation is CASSPEANGPQHF.

This clone was detected only a few times. The V and J genes are TRBV19 and TRBJ1-3; D is perhaps TRBD1 (6 bases). CDR1 is LNHDA and CDR2 is SQIVND in the germline V gene (reference sequence). CDR3 size: 14 residues. V lost 5 bases, J lost 3 bases, and 11 bases lay in between. DNA for the CDR3: TGTGCCAGTAGTGCGACAGGTGGTGGAAACACCATATATTTT. It codes for CASSATGGGNTIYF.

J is TRBJ1-4 and V is TRBV4-1; D gene unclear. With 2 bases removed from V and 5 bases from J, the gap between germline ends came to 12 bases. Looked up from germline, CDR1 is MGHRA and CDR2 is YSYEKL. The CDR3 spans 15 residues. The CDR3: CASSQLGSLNEKLFF. The CDR3 coding sequence is TGCGCCAGCAGCCAATTGGGCAGCCTGAATGAAAAACTGTTTTTT.

The rearrangement uses TRBV4-2 and TRBJ1-4, with TRBD1 matching over 7 bases. CDR1 is LGHNA, CDR2 YNFKEQ, per germline. J lost 2 bases, V lost 3 bases, and 0 bases had no gene match. This CDR3 is built from 14 residues. DNA of the CDR3: TGTGCCAGCAGCCAGGACAGGACTAATGAAAAACTGTTTTTT. This encodes CASSQDRTNEKLFF.

V and J are TRBV6-6 and TRBJ1-6; D is undetermined. Per the germline V gene, CDR1 is MNHNY and CDR2 is SVGAGI (reference sequence). The germline V and J ends were trimmed by 6 bases and 0 bases, with 15 bases remaining between them. The CDR3 consists of 17 residues. As DNA, the CDR3 is TGTGCCAGCAGCCGAGGACTGGCGAGCTCCTATAATTCACCCCTCCACTTT. Translation gives CASSRGLASSYNSPLHF.